The entry below gives a single T cell receptor (beta chain) sequence along with its context. This entry comes from a study of cytomegalovirus exposure and HLA in healthy donors. This CDR3 region has 15 residues. With V trimmed by 6 bases and J by 5 bases, 11 bases remained unmatched. Germline V gene lookup returns CDR1 SNHLY and CDR2 FYNNEI. A multiplex PCR was run with 60 Vbeta primers and 13 Jbeta primers. The repertoire was sequenced with immunoSEQ multiplex PCR; TCRdb's copy has only in-frame clones and lacks some. The sample holds 200,000 or so clones, roughly 80% seen once. Sequencing was done on a sample of PBMCs. The chain couples TRBV2 to TRBJ2-3; the match to TRBD2 covers 7 bases. The clonotype originates from a woman in her thirties or forties in good health and CMV-seronegative. The CDR3 protein is CASRSLTGGVDTQYF. The CDR3 DNA is TGTGCCAGCAGGTCCCTAACGGGAGGAGTAGATACGCAGTATTTT.